The rows below give T cell receptor beta chains drawn from one sample of a study of T cell responses to AZD1222 COVID-19 vaccine. The protocol was immunoSEQ multiplex PCR, while the TCRdb copy is restricted to in-frame clones and leaves out a portion. The sample consists of about 150,000 clones, over 80% of them appearing once. Sequenced material: peripheral blood, taken 28 days after the second AZD1222 dose. Receptors were obtained from an adult who received the AZD1222 COVID-19 vaccine. CDR3s include the opening cysteine and the closing phenylalanine or tryptophan. Fields, in order: J gene, V gene, D gene, clone size, CDR3 DNA, CDR3 protein. A D gene is named only where the DNA matches it firmly. Not every row has a clone size; where given, it reads once, few, many or a size class.

J: TRBJ1-6; V: TRBV5-1; D: .; size: .; DNA: TGCGCCAGCAGCTTGGGGGCGGAAAATTCACCCCTCCACTTT; CDR3: CASSLGAENSPLHF
J: TRBJ2-3; V: TRBV9; D: TRBD1; size: .; DNA: TGTGCCAGCACCTTCGAGGGACAGGGGGCGGATACGCAGTATTTT; CDR3: CASTFEGQGADTQYF
J: TRBJ1-1; V: TRBV19; D: .; size: .; DNA: TGTGCCAGTAGTATAGTTGGACCCACAGGGAACACTGAAGCTTTCTTT; CDR3: CASSIVGPTGNTEAFF
J: TRBJ2-7; V: TRBV10-1; D: TRBD1; size: .; DNA: TGCGCCAGCAGGGAGGGACAGGAGGACTACGAGCAGTACTTC; CDR3: CASREGQEDYEQYF
J: TRBJ2-2; V: TRBV27; D: .; size: .; DNA: TGTGCCAGCAGTTTAACGGTAAACACCGGGGAGCTGTTTTTT; CDR3: CASSLTVNTGELFF
J: TRBJ2-3; V: TRBV5-4; D: .; size: .; DNA: TGTGCCAGCAGCCCCCGAAGGACAGCTAGCACAGATACGCAGTATTTT; CDR3: CASSPRRTASTDTQYF
J: TRBJ1-3; V: TRBV19; D: TRBD1; size: .; DNA: TGTGCCAGTCCTTCCCCTGGGACAGGGTCTGGAAACACCATATATTTT; CDR3: CASPSPGTGSGNTIYF
J: TRBJ1-5; V: TRBV19; D: .; size: .; DNA: TGTGCCAGTAGTTCCTCCCGGAACAGGGATAGCAATCAGCCCCAGCATTTT; CDR3: CASSSSRNRDSNQPQHF
J: TRBJ1-5; V: TRBV6-1; D: .; size: once; DNA: TGTGCCAGCAGTGAAGAGGAGCCCCAGCATTTT; CDR3: CASSEEEPQHF
J: TRBJ2-1; V: TRBV5-1; D: TRBD1; size: once; DNA: TGCGCCAGCAGCCGGGACAGGGGAGGGAATGAGCAGTTCTTC; CDR3: CASSRDRGGNEQFF
J: TRBJ1-2; V: TRBV28; D: .; size: .; DNA: TGTGCCAGCAGTTTGTCCAACTATGGCTACACCTTC; CDR3: CASSLSNYGYTF
J: TRBJ2-2; V: TRBV27; D: .; size: once; DNA: TGTGCCAGCAGTTTTGGCGGAGTAGGGACCGGGGAGCTGTTTTTT; CDR3: CASSFGGVGTGELFF
J: TRBJ1-1; V: TRBV27; D: .; size: .; DNA: TGTGCCAGCAGTTTAGGGCCAGGTAAAGCTTTCTTT; CDR3: CASSLGPGKAFF
J: TRBJ1-5; V: TRBV11-3; D: .; size: .; DNA: TGTGCCAGCAGCCCCGGCCCTCAGCCCCAGCATTTT; CDR3: CASSPGPQPQHF
J: TRBJ2-1; V: TRBV7-9; D: TRBD2; size: .; DNA: TGTGCCAGCAGCTTTGTAGGGACTAGGACCAATGAGCAGTTCTTC; CDR3: CASSFVGTRTNEQFF
J: TRBJ2-2; V: TRBV5-1; D: .; size: .; DNA: TGCGCCAGCAGCTTGTTTCCGTACGGGAGAACGGGCAGCACCGGGGAGCTGTTTTTT; CDR3: CASSLFPYGRTGSTGELFF
J: TRBJ2-1; V: TRBV24-1; D: .; size: .; DNA: TGTGCCACCAGTGATTTCCCGGGAGCCCGGGGTGAGCAGTTCTTC; CDR3: CATSDFPGARGEQFF
J: TRBJ2-7; V: TRBV25-1; D: .; size: .; DNA: TGTGCCAGCACTCCCCCGGCGCCTACCTACGAGCAGTACTTC; CDR3: CASTPPAPTYEQYF
J: TRBJ2-7; V: TRBV4-3; D: .; size: .; DNA: TGCGCCAGCAGCCAACAGGTGGGTTCCGGACTGACAGGTTCCTACGAGCAGTACTTC; CDR3: CASSQQVGSGLTGSYEQYF
J: TRBJ2-7; V: TRBV11-1; D: .; size: .; DNA: TGTGCCAGCAGCTTAGTAAGGGGGAAGATCCACGAGCAGTACTTC; CDR3: CASSLVRGKIHEQYF
J: TRBJ2-7; V: TRBV19; D: .; size: .; DNA: TGTGCCAGTAGTATAGTTCAGGGGCCCTACGAGCAGTACTTC; CDR3: CASSIVQGPYEQYF
J: TRBJ1-1; V: TRBV10-3; D: TRBD1; size: .; DNA: TGTGCCATCAGTGAGGCAGGGGGCTCTAACACTGAAGCTTTCTTT; CDR3: CAISEAGGSNTEAFF
J: TRBJ2-1; V: TRBV5-4; D: .; size: .; DNA: TGTGCCAGCAGCTTGGATGGGGGTTACACCTACAATGAGCAGTTCTTC; CDR3: CASSLDGGYTYNEQFF
J: TRBJ2-1; V: TRBV7-2; D: .; size: .; DNA: TGTGCCAGCAGATTCAACAATGAGCAGTTCTTC; CDR3: CASRFNNEQFF
J: TRBJ2-5; V: TRBV28; D: .; size: .; DNA: TGTGCCAGCAGTTTAATAGGAGCCACGGAGACCCAGTACTTC; CDR3: CASSLIGATETQYF
J: TRBJ2-1; V: TRBV6-6; D: TRBD2; size: .; DNA: TGTGCCAGCAGTCGATCAGCCCCTAGCGGGAGTGGGTATGAGCAGTTCTTC; CDR3: CASSRSAPSGSGYEQFF
J: TRBJ2-7; V: TRBV6-5; D: TRBD1; size: .; DNA: TGTGCCAGCAGTACCGGGACAGGAGCTTACGAGCAGTACTTC; CDR3: CASSTGTGAYEQYF
J: TRBJ1-1; V: TRBV29-1; D: .; size: .; DNA: TGCAGCGTTCCCCGTGCGCTTTTTTCGAACACTGAAGCTTTCTTT; CDR3: CSVPRALFSNTEAFF